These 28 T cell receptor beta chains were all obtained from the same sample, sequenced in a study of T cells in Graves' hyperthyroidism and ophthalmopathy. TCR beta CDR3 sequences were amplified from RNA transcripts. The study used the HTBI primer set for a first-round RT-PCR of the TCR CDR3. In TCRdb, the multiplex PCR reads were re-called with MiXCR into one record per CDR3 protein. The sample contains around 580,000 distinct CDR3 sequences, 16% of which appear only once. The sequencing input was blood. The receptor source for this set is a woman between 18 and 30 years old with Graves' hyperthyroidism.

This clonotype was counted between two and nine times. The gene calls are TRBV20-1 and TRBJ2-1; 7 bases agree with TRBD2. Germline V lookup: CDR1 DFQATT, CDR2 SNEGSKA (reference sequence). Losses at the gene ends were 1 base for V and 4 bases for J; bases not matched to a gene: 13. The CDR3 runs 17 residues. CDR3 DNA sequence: TGCAGTGCTAGAGTCCTTTTGGGAGGGGACCGTTACAATGAGCAGTTCTTC. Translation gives CSARVLLGGDRYNEQFF.

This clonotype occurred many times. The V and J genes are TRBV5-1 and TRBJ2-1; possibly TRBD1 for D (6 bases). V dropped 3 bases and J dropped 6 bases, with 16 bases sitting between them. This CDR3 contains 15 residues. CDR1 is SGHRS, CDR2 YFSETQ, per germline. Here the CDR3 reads CASSSQGNRGNEQFF. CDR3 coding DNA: TGCGCCAGCAGCTCACAGGGAAATCGGGGCAATGAGCAGTTCTTC. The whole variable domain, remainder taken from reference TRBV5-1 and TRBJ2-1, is KAGVTQTPRYLIKTRGQQVTLSCSPISGHRSVSWYQQTPGQGLQFLFEYFSETQRNKGNFPGRFSGRQFSNSRSEMNVSTLELGDSALYLCASSSQGNRGNEQFFGPGTRLTVL.

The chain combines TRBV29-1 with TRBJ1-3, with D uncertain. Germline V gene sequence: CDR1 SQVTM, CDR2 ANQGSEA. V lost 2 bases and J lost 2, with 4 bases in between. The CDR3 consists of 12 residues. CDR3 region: CSVETPGNTIYF. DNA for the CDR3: TGCAGCGTTGAAACCCCTGGAAACACCATATATTTT.

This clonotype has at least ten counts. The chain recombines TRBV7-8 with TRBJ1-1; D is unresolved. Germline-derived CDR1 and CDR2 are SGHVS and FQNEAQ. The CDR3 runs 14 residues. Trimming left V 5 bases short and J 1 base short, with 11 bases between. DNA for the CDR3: TGTGCCAGCAGCCCGCGTTTGGGGAACACTGAAGCTTTCTTT. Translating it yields CASSPRLGNTEAFF.

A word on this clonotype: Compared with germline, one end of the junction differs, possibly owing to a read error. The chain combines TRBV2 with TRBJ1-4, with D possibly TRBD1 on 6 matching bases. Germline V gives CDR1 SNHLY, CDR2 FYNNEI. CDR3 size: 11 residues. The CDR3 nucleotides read TGTGCCAGCAGGGGGGCTGAAAAACTGGTTTTT. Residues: CASRGAEKLVF.

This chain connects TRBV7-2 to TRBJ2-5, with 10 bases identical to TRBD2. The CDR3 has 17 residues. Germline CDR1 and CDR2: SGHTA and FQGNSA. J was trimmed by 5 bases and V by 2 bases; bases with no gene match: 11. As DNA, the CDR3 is TGTGCCAGCAGCTTAATGATTTCGAGCGGGGGGGGGGAGACCCAGTACTTC. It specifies CASSLMISSGGGETQYF.

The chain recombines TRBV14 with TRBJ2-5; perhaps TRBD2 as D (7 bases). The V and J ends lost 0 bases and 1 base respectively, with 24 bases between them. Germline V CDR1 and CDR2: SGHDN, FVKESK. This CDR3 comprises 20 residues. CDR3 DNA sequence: TGTGCCAGCAGCCAAGACCTAGGGTTTTTTGCGGGGGCCACCCAAGAGACCCAGTACTTC. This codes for CASSQDLGFFAGATQETQYF.

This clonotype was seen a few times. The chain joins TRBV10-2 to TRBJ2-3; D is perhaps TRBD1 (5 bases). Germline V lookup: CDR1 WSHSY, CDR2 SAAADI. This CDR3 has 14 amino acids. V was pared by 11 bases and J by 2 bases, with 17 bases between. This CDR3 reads CAGQDDGTTDTQYF. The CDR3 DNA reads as TGCGCCGGACAAGATGACGGTACCACAGATACGCAGTATTTT.

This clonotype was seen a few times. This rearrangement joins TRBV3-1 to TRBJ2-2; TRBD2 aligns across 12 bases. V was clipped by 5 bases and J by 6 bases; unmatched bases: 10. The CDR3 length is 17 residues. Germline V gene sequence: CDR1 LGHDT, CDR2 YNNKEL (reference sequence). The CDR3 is CASSAATSGRLAGELFF. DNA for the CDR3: TGTGCCAGCAGCGCGGCAACTAGCGGGAGGTTGGCCGGGGAGCTGTTTTTT. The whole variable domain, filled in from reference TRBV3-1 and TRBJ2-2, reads DTAVSQTPKYLVTQMGNDKSIKCEQNLGHDTMYWYKQDSKKFLKIMFSYNNKELIINETVPNRFSPKSPDKAHLNLHINSLELGDSAVYFCASSAATSGRLAGELFFGEGSRLTVL.

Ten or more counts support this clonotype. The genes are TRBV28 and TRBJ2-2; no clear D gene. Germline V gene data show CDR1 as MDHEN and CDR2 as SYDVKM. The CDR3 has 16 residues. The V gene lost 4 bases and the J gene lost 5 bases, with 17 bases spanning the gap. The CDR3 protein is CASSSPKTDGTGELFF. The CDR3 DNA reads TGTGCCAGCAGTTCGCCTAAAACGGACGGAACCGGGGAGCTGTTTTTT. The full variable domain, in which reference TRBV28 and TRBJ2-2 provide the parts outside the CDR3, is DVKVTQSSRYLVKRTGEKVFLECVQDMDHENMFWYRQDPGLGLRLIYFSYDVKMKEKGDIPEGYSVSREKKERFSLILESASTNQTSMYLCASSSPKTDGTGELFFGEGSRLTVL.

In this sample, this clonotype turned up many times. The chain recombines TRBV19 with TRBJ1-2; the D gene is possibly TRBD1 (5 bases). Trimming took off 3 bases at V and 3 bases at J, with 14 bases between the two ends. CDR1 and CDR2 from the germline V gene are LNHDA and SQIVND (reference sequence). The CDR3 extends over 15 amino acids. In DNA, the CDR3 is TGTGCCAGTAGTATGGGGGTTGGGACCCACTATGGCTACACCTTC. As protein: CASSMGVGTHYGYTF. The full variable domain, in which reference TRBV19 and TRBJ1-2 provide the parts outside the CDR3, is DGGITQSPKYLFRKEGQNVTLSCEQNLNHDAMYWYRQDPGQGLRLIYYSQIVNDFQKGDIAEGYSVSREKKESFPLTVTSAQKNPTAFYLCASSMGVGTHYGYTFGSGTRLTVV.

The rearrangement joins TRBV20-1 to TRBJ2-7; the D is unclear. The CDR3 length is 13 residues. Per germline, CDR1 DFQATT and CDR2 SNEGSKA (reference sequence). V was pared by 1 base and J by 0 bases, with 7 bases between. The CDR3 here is CSARGLNSYEQYF. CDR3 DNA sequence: TGCAGTGCTAGAGGGCTCAACTCCTACGAGCAGTACTTC.

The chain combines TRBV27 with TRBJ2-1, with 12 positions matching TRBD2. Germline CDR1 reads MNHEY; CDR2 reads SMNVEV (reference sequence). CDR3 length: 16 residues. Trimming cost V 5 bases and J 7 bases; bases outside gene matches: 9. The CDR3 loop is CASSASTSGSKNEQFF. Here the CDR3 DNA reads TGTGCCAGCAGTGCTTCGACTAGCGGGAGCAAAAATGAGCAGTTCTTC.

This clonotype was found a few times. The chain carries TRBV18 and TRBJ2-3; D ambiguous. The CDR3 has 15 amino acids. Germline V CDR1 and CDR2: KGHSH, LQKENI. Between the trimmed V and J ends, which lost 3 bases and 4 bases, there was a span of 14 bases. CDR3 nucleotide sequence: TGTGCCAGCTCACCCCGGTCTGGGCTTCCAGATACGCAGTATTTT. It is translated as CASSPRSGLPDTQYF.

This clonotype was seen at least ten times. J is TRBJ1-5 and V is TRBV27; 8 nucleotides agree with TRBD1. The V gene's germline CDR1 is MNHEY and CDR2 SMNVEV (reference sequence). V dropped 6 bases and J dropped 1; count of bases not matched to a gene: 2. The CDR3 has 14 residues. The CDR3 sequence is CASSYRGSNQPQHF. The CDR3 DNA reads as TGTGCCAGCAGCTACAGGGGGAGCAATCAGCCCCAGCATTTT.

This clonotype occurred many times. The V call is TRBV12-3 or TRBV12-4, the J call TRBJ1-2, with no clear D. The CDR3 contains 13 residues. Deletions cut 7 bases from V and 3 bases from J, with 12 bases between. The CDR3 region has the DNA TGTGCCAGCACCCCAGGCGGGCACTATGGCTACACCTTC. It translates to CASTPGGHYGYTF.

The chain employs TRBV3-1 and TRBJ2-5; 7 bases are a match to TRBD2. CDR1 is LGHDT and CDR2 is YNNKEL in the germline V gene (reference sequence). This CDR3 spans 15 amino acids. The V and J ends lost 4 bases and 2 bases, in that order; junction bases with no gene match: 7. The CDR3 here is CASSLSGTKQETQYF. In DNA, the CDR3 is TGTGCCAGCAGCCTTTCCGGGACTAAGCAAGAGACCCAGTACTTC.

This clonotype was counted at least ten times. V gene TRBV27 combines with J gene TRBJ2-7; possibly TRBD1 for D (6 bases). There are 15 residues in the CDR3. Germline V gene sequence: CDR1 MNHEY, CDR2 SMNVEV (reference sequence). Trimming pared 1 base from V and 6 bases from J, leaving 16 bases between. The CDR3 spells CASSLWAGELFEQYF. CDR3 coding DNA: TGTGCCAGCAGTTTATGGGCAGGGGAGTTATTCGAGCAGTACTTC.

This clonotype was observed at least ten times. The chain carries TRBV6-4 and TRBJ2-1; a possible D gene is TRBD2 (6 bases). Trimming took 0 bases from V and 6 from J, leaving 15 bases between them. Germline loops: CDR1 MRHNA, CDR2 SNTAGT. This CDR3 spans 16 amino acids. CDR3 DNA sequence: TGTGCCAGCAGTGACTCGGTGGGAGTCGGGAGCAATGAGCAGTTCTTC. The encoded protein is CASSDSVGVGSNEQFF.

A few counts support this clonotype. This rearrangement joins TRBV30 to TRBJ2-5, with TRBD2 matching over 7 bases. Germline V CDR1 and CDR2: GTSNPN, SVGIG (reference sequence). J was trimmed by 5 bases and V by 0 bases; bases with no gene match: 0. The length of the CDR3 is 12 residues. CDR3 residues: CAWSVREETQYF. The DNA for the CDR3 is TGTGCCTGGAGTGTGCGGGAGGAGACCCAGTACTTC.

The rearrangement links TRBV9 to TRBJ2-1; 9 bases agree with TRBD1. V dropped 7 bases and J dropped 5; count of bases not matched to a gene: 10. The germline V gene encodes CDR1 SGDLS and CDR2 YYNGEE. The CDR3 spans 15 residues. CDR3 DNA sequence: TGTGCCAGCTACCTAGACAGGGGGGCCCACAATGAGCAGTTCTTC. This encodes CASYLDRGAHNEQFF.

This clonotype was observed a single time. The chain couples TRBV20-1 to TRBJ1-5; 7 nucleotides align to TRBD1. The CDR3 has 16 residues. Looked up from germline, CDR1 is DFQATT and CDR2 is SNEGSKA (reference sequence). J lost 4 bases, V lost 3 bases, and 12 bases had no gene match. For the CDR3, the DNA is TGCAGTGCTAGGCGGGCGGGACAGCTTTTTAATCAGCCCCAGCATTTT. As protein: CSARRAGQLFNQPQHF.

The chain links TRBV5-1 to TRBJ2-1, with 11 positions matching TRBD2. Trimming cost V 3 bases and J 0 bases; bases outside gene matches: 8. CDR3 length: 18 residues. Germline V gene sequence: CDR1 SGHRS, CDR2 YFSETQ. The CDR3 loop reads CASSSTLAGGVSYNEQFF. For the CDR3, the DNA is TGCGCCAGCAGCTCAACCCTAGCGGGAGGCGTCTCCTACAATGAGCAGTTCTTC.

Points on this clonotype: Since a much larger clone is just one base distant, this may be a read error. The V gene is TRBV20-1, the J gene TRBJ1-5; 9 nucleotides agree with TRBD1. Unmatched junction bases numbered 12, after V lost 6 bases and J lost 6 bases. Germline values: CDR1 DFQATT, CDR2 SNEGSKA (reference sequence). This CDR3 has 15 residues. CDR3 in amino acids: CSAGTQGAKGQPQHF. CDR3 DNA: TGCAGTGCAGGCACACAGGGGGCTAAGGGTCAGCCCCAGCATTTT.

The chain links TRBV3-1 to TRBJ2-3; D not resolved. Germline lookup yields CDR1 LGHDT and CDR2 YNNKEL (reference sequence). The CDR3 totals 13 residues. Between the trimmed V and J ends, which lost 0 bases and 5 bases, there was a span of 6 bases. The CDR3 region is CASSQEGKDTQYF. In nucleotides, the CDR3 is TGTGCCAGCAGCCAAGAGGGAAAAGATACGCAGTATTTT.

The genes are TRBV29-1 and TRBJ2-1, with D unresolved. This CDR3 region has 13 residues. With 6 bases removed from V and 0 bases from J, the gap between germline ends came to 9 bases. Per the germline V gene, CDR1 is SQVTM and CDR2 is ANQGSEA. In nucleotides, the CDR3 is TGCAGCGTCATATATTCCTCCTACAATGAGCAGTTCTTC. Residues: CSVIYSSYNEQFF.

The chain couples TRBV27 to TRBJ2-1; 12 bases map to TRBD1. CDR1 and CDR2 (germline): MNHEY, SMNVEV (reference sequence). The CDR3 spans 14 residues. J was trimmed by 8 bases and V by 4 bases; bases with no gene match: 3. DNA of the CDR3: TGTGCCAGCAGTTGGGGACAGGGGGCTTATGAGCAGTTCTTC. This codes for CASSWGQGAYEQFF.

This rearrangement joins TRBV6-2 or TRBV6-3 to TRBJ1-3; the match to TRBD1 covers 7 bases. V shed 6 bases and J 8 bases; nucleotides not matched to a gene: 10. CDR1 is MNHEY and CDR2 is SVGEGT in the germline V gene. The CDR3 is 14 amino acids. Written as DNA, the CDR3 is TGTGCCAGCAGCTATCCGGGACAGCAGGACACCATATATTTT. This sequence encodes CASSYPGQQDTIYF.